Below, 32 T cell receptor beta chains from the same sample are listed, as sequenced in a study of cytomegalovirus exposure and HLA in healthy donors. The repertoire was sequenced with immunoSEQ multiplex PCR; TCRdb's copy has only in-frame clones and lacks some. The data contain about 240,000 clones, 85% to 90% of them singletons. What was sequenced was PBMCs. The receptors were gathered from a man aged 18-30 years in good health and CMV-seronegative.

CDR3 DNA: TGTGCCAGCAGCCTGACGACAGCCTATTACTCTGGGGCCAACGTCCTGACTTTC. This translates into CASSLTTAYYSGANVLTF. The rearrangement uses TRBV14 and TRBJ2-6; a possible D gene is TRBD1 (5 bases). This CDR3 comprises 18 residues. CDR1 SGHDN and CDR2 FVKESK come from the germline V gene. V was pared by 4 bases and J by 0 bases, with 16 bases between.

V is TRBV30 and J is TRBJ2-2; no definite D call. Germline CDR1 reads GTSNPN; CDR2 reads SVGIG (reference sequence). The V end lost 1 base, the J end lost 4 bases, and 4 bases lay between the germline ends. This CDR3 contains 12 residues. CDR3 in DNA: TGTGCCTGGAGTGGAGCCACCGGGGAGCTGTTTTTT. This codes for CAWSGATGELFF.

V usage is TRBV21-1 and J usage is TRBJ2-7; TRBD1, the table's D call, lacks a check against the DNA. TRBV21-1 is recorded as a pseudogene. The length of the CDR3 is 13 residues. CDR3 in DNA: TGTGACAGGTCCAACAGCCCCGGATACGAGCAGTACTTC. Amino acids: CDRSNSPGYEQYF.

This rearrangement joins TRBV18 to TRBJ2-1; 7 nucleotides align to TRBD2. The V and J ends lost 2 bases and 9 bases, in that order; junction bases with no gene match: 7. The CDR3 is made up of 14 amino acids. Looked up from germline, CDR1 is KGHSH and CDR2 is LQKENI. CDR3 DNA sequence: TGTGCCAGCTCACCAAGGAGGACTAGGAGTGAGCAGTTCTTC. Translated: CASSPRRTRSEQFF. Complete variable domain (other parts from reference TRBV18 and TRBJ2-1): NAGVMQNPRHLVRRRGQEARLRCSPMKGHSHVYWYRQLPEEGLKFMVYLQKENIIDESGMPKERFSAEFPKEGPSILRIQQVVRGDSAAYFCASSPRRTRSEQFFGPGTRLTVL.

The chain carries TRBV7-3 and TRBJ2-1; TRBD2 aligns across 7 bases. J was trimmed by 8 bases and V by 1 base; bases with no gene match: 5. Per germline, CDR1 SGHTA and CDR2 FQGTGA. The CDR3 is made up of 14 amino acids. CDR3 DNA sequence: TGTGCCAGCAGCTTAATCGGGACTAAGGATGAGCAGTTCTTC. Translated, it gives CASSLIGTKDEQFF.

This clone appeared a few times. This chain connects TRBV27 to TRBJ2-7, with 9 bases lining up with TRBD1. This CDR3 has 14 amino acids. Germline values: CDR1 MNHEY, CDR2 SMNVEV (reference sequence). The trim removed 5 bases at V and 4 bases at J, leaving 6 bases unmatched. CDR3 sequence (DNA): TGTGCCAGCAGTCCACAGGGGGCGAGGTACGAGCAGTACTTC. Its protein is CASSPQGARYEQYF.

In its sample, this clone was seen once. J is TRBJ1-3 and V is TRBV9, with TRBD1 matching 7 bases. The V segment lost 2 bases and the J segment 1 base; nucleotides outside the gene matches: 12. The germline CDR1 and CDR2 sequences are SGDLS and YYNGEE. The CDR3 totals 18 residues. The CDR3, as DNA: TGTGCCAGCAGCGTTTCAGGAGGGGGCATCACGTCTGGAAACACCATATATTTT. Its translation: CASSVSGGGITSGNTIYF.

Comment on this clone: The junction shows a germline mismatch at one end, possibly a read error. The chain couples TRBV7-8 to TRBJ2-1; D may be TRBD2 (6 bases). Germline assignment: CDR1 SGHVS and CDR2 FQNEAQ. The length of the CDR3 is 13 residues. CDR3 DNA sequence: TGTGCCAGCAGTTCTCCGGGACTTGGTGTAAAGATCTTC. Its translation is CASSSPGLGVKIF. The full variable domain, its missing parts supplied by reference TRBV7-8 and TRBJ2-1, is GAGVSQSPRYKVAKRGQDVALRCDPISGHVSLFWYQQALGQGPEFLTYFQNEAQLDKSGLPSDRFFAERPEGSVSTLKIQRTQQEDSAVYLCASSSPGLGVKIFGPGTRLTVL.

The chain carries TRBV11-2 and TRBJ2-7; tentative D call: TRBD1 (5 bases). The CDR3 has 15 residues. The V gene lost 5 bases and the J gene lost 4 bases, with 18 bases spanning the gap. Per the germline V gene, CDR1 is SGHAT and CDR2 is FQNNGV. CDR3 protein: CASSPLRRGRYEQYF. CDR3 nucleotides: TGTGCCAGCAGCCCCCTGCGTAGGGGCAGGTACGAGCAGTACTTC.

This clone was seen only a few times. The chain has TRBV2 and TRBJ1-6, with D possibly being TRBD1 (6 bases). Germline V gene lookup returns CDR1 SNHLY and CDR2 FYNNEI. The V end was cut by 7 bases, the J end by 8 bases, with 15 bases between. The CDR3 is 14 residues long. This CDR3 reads CASTRTAEDSPLHF. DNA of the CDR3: TGTGCCAGCACCCGGACAGCCGAAGATTCACCCCTCCACTTT.

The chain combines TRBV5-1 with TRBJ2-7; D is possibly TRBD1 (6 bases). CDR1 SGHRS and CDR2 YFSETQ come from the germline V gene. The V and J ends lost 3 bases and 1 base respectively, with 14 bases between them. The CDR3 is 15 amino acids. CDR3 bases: TGCGCCAGCAGCTGGAACAGGGTTTCTTCCTACGAGCAGTACTTC. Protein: CASSWNRVSSYEQYF.

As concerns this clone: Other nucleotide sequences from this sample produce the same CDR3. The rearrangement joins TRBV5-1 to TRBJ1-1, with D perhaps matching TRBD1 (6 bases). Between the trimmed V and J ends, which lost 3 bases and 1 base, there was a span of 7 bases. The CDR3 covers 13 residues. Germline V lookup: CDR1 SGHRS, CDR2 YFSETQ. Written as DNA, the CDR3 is TGCGCCAGCAGCTCGACAGGGAACACTGAAGCTTTCTTT. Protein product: CASSSTGNTEAFF.

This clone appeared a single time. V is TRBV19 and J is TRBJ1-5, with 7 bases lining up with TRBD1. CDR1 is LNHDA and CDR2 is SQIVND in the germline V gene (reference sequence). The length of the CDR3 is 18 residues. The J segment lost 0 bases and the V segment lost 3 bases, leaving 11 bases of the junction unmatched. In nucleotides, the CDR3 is TGTGCCAGTAGTATTGATCGGGCAGGGGGTTATAGCAATCAGCCCCAGCATTTT. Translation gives CASSIDRAGGYSNQPQHF.

In nucleotides, the CDR3 is TGCGCCAGCAGTTGGGGCACTGAAGAGACCCAGTACTTC. It encodes CASSWGTEETQYF. This chain connects TRBV10-2 to TRBJ2-5, with D maybe TRBD1 (5 bases). Germline assignment: CDR1 WSHSY and CDR2 SAAADI. V shed 5 bases and J shed 3 bases, with 10 bases lying between them. CDR3 size: 13 residues.

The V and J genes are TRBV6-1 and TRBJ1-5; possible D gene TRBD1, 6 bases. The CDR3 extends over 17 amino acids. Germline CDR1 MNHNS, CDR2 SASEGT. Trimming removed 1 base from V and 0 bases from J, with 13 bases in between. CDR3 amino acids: CASSEEDSFYSNQPQHF. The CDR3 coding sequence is TGTGCCAGCAGTGAAGAGGACAGCTTCTATAGCAATCAGCCCCAGCATTTT.

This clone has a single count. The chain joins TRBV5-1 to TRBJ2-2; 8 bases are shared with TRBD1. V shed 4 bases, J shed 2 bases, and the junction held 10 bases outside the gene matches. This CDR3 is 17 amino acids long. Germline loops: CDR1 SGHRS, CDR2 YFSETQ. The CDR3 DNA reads TGCGCCAGCAGCCCTCCCCACAGGGGGGTCAACACCGGGGAGCTGTTTTTT. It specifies CASSPPHRGVNTGELFF.

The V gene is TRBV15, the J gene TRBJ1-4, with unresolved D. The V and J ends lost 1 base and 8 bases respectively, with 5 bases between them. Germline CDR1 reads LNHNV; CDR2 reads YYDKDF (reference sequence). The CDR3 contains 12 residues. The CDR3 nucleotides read TGTGCCACCAGCAGAGTCTCCGAAAAACTGTTTTTT. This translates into CATSRVSEKLFF.

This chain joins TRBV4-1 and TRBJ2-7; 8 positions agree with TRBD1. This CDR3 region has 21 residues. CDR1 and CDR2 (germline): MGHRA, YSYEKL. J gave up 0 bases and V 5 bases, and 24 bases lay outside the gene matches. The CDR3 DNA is TGCGCCAGCAGCTCGCGCGGCATACGGGACAGGTATTATAAAAGCTCCTACGAGCAGTACTTC. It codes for CASSSRGIRDRYYKSSYEQYF.

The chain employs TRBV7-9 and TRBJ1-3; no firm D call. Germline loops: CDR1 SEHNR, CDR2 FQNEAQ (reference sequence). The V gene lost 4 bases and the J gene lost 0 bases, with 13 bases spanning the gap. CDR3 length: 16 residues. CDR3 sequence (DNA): TGTGCCAGCAGCTCGAACCGCGACATCTCTGGAAACACCATATATTTT. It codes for CASSSNRDISGNTIYF.

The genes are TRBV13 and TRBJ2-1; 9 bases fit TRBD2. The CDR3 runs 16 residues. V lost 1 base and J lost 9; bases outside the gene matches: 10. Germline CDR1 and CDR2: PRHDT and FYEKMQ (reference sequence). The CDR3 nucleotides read TGTGCCAGCAGCTTAGCAAGGCGGGAGGGCCGAGGTGAGCAGTTCTTC. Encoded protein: CASSLARREGRGEQFF.

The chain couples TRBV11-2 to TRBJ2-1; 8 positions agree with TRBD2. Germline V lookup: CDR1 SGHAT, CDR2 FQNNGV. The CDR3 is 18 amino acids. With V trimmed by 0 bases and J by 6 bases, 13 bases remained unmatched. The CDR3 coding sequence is TGTGCCAGCAGCTTAGATAGGGCTAGCGGGCGGTGGGGCAATGAGCAGTTCTTC. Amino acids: CASSLDRASGRWGNEQFF.

CDR3 amino acids: CASSQDPVGQVGEKLFF. CDR3 nucleotide sequence: TGCGCCAGCAGCCAAGATCCGGTAGGACAGGTCGGGGAAAAACTGTTTTTT. This chain links TRBV4-3 with TRBJ1-4; 7 bases align to TRBD1. Germline loops: CDR1 LGHNA, CDR2 YSLEER. Unmatched junction bases numbered 12, after V lost 0 bases and J lost 8 bases. The CDR3 contains 17 residues.

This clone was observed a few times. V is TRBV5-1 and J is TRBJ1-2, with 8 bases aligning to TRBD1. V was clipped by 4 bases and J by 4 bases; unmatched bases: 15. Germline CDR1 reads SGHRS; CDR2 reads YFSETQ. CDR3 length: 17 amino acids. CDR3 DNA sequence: TGCGCCAGCAGCCGAGGCAGGGGGCCTGACCGGTTCTATGGCTACACCTTC. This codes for CASSRGRGPDRFYGYTF.

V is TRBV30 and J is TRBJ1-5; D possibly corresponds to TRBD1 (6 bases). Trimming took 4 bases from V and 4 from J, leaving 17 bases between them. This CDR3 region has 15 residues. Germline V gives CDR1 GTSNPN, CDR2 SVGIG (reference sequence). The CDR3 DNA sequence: TGTGCCTGGAACCCCCTGGGGGCACTGAATCAGCCCCAGCATTTT. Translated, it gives CAWNPLGALNQPQHF. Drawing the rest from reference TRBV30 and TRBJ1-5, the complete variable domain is SQTIHQWPATLVQPVGSPLSLECTVEGTSNPNLYWYRQAAGRGLQLLFYSVGIGQISSEVPQNLSASRPQDRQFILSSKKLLLSDSGFYLCAWNPLGALNQPQHFGDGTRLSIL.

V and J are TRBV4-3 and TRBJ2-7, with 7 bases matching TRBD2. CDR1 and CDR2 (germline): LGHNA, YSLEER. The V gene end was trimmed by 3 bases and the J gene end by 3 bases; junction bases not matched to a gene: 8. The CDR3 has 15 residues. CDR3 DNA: TGCGCCAGCAGCCAGGCTAGGGGAGGGTTCTACGAGCAGTACTTC. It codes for CASSQARGGFYEQYF.

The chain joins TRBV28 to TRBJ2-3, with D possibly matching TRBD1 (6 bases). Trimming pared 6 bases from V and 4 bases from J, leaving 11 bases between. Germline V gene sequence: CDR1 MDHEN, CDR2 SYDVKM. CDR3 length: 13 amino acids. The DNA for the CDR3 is TGTGCCAGCAGGGAAGAGGGGGCAGATACGCAGTATTTT. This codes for CASREEGADTQYF.

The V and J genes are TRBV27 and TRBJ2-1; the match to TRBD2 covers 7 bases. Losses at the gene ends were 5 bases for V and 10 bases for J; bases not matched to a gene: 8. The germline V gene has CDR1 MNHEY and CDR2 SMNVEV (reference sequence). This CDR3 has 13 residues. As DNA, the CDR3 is TGTGCCAGCAGTGCTAGCGGCCACTGGGAGCAGTTCTTC. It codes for CASSASGHWEQFF.

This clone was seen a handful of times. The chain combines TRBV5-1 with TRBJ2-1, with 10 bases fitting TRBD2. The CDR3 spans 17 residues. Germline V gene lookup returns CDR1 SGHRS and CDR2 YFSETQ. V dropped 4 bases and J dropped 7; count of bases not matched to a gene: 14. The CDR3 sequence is CASSPYLSGGAANEQFF. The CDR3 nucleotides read TGCGCCAGCAGCCCATACCTCAGCGGGGGGGCCGCGAATGAGCAGTTCTTC.

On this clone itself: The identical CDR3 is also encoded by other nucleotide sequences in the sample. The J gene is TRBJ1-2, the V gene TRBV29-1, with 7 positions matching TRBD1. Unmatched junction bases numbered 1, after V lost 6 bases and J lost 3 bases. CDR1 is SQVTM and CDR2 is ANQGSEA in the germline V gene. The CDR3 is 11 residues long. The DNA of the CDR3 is TGCAGCGTGGGACAGTACTATGGCTACACCTTC. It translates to CSVGQYYGYTF.

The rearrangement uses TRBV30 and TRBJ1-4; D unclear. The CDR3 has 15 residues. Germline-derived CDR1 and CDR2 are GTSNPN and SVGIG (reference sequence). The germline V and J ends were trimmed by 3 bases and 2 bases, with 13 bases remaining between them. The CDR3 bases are TGTGCCTGGAGCCCACGGGTTTCGACTAATGAAAAACTGTTTTTT. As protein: CAWSPRVSTNEKLFF.

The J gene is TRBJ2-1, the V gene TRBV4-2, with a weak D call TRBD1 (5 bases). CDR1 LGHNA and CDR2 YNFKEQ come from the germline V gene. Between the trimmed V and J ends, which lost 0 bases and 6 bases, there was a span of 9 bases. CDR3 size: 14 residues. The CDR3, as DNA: TGTGCCAGCAGCCAAGAAGGTAGGGGCAATGAGCAGTTCTTC. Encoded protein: CASSQEGRGNEQFF.

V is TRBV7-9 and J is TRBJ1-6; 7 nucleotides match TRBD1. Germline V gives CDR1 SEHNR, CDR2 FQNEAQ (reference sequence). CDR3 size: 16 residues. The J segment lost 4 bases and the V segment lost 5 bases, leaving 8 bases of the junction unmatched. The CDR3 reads CASSPLLGQYNSPLHF. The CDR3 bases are TGTGCCAGCAGCCCTTTGCTGGGACAGTATAATTCACCCCTCCACTTT.